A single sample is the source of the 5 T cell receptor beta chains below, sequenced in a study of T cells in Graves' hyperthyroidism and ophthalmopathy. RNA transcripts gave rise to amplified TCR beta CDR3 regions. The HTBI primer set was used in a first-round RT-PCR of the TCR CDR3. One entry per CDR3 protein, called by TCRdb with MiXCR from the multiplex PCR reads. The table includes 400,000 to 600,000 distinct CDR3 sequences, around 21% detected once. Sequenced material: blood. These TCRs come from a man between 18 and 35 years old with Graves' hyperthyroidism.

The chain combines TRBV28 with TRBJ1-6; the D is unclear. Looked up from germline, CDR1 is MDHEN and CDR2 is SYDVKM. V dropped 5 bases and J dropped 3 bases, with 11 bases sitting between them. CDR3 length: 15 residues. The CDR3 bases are TGTGCCAGCAGTCCAAGTATGAGCTATAATTCACCCCTCCACTTT. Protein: CASSPSMSYNSPLHF.

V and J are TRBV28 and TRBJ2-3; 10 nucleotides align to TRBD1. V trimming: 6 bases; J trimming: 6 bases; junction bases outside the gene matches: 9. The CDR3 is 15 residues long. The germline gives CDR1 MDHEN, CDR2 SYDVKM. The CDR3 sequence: CASSSPGTGADTQYF. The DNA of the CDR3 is TGTGCCAGCAGCTCCCCCGGGACAGGGGCCGATACGCAGTATTTT.

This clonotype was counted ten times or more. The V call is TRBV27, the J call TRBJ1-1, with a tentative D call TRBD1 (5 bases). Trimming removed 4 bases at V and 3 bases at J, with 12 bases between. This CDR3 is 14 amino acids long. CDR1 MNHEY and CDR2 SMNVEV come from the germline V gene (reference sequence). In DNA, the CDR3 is TGTGCCAGCAGTTCGAGCAGGGCGGACACTGAAGCTTTCTTT. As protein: CASSSSRADTEAFF.

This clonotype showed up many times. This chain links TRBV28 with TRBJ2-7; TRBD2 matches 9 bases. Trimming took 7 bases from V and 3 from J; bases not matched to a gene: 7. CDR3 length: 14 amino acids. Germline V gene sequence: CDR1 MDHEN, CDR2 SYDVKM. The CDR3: CASNLGSGSYEQYF. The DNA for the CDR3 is TGTGCCAGCAACCTGGGTAGCGGGAGCTACGAGCAGTACTTC.

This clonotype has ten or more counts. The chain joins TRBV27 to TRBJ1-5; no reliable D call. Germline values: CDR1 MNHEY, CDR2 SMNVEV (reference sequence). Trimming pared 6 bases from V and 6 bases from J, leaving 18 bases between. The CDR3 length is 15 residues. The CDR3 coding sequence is TGTGCCAGCAGCCCTACCGCCCAGACCCTTCAGCCCCAGCATTTT. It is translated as CASSPTAQTLQPQHF.